The 13 T cell receptor beta chains below all came from one sample that was sequenced in a study of lymphopenia after photon versus proton radiotherapy. Repertoires were generated with immunoSEQ multiplex PCR, while TCRdb's copy carries only in-frame clones and drops some. The table has 53,000 or so clones, around four fifths seen once. The sample consisted of peripheral blood, taken from a patient treated with photon-based radiotherapy. These receptor sequences come from a man aged 50-59 years with gastric cancer.

The V call is TRBV7-9, the J call TRBJ2-3; 13 bases agree with TRBD2. Germline CDR1 reads SEHNR; CDR2 reads FQNEAQ (reference sequence). The CDR3 loop spans 17 amino acids. J gave up 1 base and V 6 bases, and 7 bases lay outside the gene matches. CDR3: CASSSGLAGVRTDTQYF. The CDR3 DNA reads TGTGCCAGCAGTTCCGGACTAGCGGGAGTTCGCACAGATACGCAGTATTTT. The full variable domain, rest sourced from reference TRBV7-9 and TRBJ2-3, is DTGVSQNPRHKITKRGQNVTFRCDPISEHNRLYWYRQTLGQGPEFLTYFQNEAQLEKSRLLSDRFSAERPKGSFSTLEIQRTEQGDSAMYLCASSSGLAGVRTDTQYFGPGTRLTVL.

The V and J genes are TRBV7-8 and TRBJ2-1; 7 bases fit TRBD1. The CDR3 covers 13 residues. The germline V gene encodes CDR1 SGHVS and CDR2 FQNEAQ. Trimming removed 3 bases from V and 7 bases from J; junction bases left unmatched: 3. The CDR3: CASSFDRVNEQFF. CDR3 nucleotide sequence: TGTGCCAGCAGCTTTGACAGGGTTAATGAGCAGTTCTTC.

This clone occurred once. V and J are TRBV5-1 and TRBJ2-7, with 8 bases fitting TRBD1. The CDR3 has 15 residues. The germline CDR1 and CDR2 sequences are SGHRS and YFSETQ. Trimming removed 4 bases from V and 4 bases from J; junction bases left unmatched: 10. The CDR3 DNA is TGCGCCAGCAGCCAAGACTGGACAGGGATTTACGAGCAGTACTTC. This gives the protein CASSQDWTGIYEQYF.

The chain joins TRBV14 to TRBJ2-5; D unresolved. The length of the CDR3 is 13 residues. CDR1 and CDR2 from the germline V gene are SGHDN and FVKESK. V was pared by 0 bases and J by 5 bases, with 7 bases between. The CDR3 loop reads CASSQDLAETQYF. In DNA, the CDR3 is TGTGCCAGCAGCCAAGATCTGGCGGAGACCCAGTACTTC.

The gene calls are TRBV5-4 and TRBJ1-2; D gene unclear. Trimming took off 5 bases at V and 8 bases at J, with 22 bases between the two ends. The CDR3 has 15 amino acids. Germline V gives CDR1 SGHNT, CDR2 YYREEE (reference sequence). This chain's CDR3 is CASRGEPTVPVGYTF. The CDR3, as DNA: TGTGCCAGCAGGGGTGAACCGACCGTTCCGGTGGGCTACACCTTC.

This sequence joins TRBV11-3 and TRBJ2-1; 11 nucleotides agree with TRBD2. Germline V lookup: CDR1 SGHNT, CDR2 YENEEA. The CDR3 has 17 amino acids. The V segment lost 5 bases and the J segment 5 bases; nucleotides outside the gene matches: 11. The CDR3 loop reads CASSPRTSGFLNNEQFF. The CDR3 region has the DNA TGTGCCAGCAGCCCACGGACTAGCGGGTTCTTAAACAATGAGCAGTTCTTC.

This chain uses TRBV19 with TRBJ2-2; 11 bases align to TRBD1. CDR1 is LNHDA and CDR2 is SQIVND in the germline V gene (reference sequence). After removal of 0 bases from V and 9 bases from J, the junction contained 12 bases not matched to a gene. This CDR3 is built from 18 residues. CDR3: CASSIDLSGQGVIWELFF. The CDR3 coding sequence is TGTGCCAGTAGTATAGATCTATCGGGACAGGGGGTGATCTGGGAGCTGTTTTTT.

This clone was recorded once. The gene calls are TRBV2 and TRBJ2-7, with a weak D call TRBD1 (5 bases). The CDR3 runs to 14 residues. The V end was cut by 6 bases, the J end by 0 bases, with 12 bases between. The V gene's germline CDR1 is SNHLY and CDR2 FYNNEI. The CDR3 reads CASSRTRSSYEQYF. CDR3 nucleotides: TGTGCCAGCAGCCGGACAAGGAGCTCCTACGAGCAGTACTTC.

This chain links TRBV5-6 with TRBJ1-5; weak D call: TRBD1 (6 bases). Trimming shortened V by 5 bases and J by 0 bases, and 18 bases separated the two germline ends. Germline V gene lookup returns CDR1 SGHDT and CDR2 YYEEEE. The CDR3 spans 17 residues. The CDR3 DNA is TGTGCCAGCAGTAGTGGAGTAGGAGGGGGTAGCAATCAGCCCCAGCATTTT. This gives the protein CASSSGVGGGSNQPQHF.

CDR3 bases: TGTGCCAGCAGACCAGGGGGCAGCTCCTACGAGCAGTACTTC. It yields the protein CASRPGGSSYEQYF. This chain links TRBV6-1 with TRBJ2-7, with 8 bases aligning to TRBD1. Unmatched junction bases numbered 4, after V lost 6 bases and J lost 0 bases. The CDR3 covers 14 residues. Germline V gene data show CDR1 as MNHNS and CDR2 as SASEGT.

The chain carries TRBV29-1 and TRBJ1-4; D is unresolved. The CDR3 has 13 residues. Trimming cost V 7 bases and J 8 bases, with 17 bases left between them. Germline values: CDR1 SQVTM, CDR2 ANQGSEA. CDR3 bases: TGCAGCGCTGTTACCTCTGAAGGGGAAAAACTGTTTTTT. It codes for CSAVTSEGEKLFF.

The chain employs TRBV7-2 and TRBJ2-7; TRBD1 agrees at 7 bases. The junction had 7 bases not matched to a gene; V was cut back by 2 bases and J by 6 bases. This CDR3 spans 14 amino acids. CDR1 and CDR2 from the germline V gene are SGHTA and FQGNSA. CDR3 residues: CASSLSFSGGEQYF. The CDR3 DNA reads as TGTGCCAGCAGCTTATCCTTTTCAGGGGGCGAGCAGTACTTC.

V and J are TRBV30 and TRBJ1-1; TRBD1 is a possible D gene (5 bases). Trimming pared 1 base from V and 5 bases from J, leaving 11 bases between. This CDR3 comprises 13 residues. The germline CDR1 and CDR2 sequences are GTSNPN and SVGIG (reference sequence). CDR3 nucleotides: TGTGCCTGGAGTGAGGGGTGGCGGACTGAAGCTTTCTTT. Amino acid sequence: CAWSEGWRTEAFF.